This TCR beta chain was sequenced for a study of CD8 T cells in Susac syndrome. Germline-derived CDR1 and CDR2 are LNHDA and SQIVND (reference sequence). This CDR3 is 15 amino acids long. With V trimmed by 8 bases and J by 4 bases, 8 bases remained unmatched. cDNA came from approximately 0.5 to 1 ug RNA primed by random hexamers. TCRdb ran MiXCR on the immunoSEQ multiplex PCR reads and lists one entry per CDR3 protein. Among approximately 280,000 distinct CDR3 sequences listed, 80% to 90% were seen once. The sequencing sample was made of CD8+ T cells from PBMCs. The TCR originated in a human donor with multiple sclerosis. The rearrangement links TRBV19 to TRBJ1-5; 10 positions agree with TRBD1. The CDR3 nucleotides are TGTGCCAGTGCCTGGGACAGGGGTCGAAATCAGCCCCAGCATTTT. Translating it yields CASAWDRGRNQPQHF.